This T cell receptor beta chain was found in a study of spatial heterogeneity in lung cancer. The table lists this clonotype with many counts. Its cognate antigen is unknown. Findings and limits, study-wide: At resection, ubiquitous expanded tumor TCRs appeared in blood more than at follow-up.

V lost 7 bases to trimming and J lost 1 base; unmatched junction nucleotides: 7. Germline V gives CDR1 LGHNA, CDR2 YNFKEQ. This CDR3 spans 15 amino acids. TCRdb reprocessed the 5' RACE reads via MiXCR and lists one record per CDR3 protein. The sample holds just over 70,000 distinct CDR3 sequences, roughly 9% seen once. Regarding time point: blood at routine non-recurrence follow-up after resection. The source of this sequence is a female donor with early-stage non-small cell lung cancer. The material was PBMCs, obtained at follow-up. The rearrangement joins TRBV4-2 to TRBJ2-1; TRBD2 matches at 7 bases. DNA for the CDR3: TGTGCCAGCACCCGGGGGGTCGTATCCTACAATGAGCAGTTCTTC. It encodes CASTRGVVSYNEQFF.